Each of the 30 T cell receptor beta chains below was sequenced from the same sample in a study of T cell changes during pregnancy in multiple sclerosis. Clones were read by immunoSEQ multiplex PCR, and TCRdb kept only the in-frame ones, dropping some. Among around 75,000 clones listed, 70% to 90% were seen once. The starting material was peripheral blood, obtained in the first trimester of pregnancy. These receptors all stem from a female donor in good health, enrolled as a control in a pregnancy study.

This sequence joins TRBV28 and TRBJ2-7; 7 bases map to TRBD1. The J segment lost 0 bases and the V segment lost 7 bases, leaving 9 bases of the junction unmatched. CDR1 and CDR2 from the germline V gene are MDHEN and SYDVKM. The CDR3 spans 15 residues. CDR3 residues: CASIPQGPASYEQYF. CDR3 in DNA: TGTGCCAGCATTCCACAGGGGCCGGCCTCCTACGAGCAGTACTTC.

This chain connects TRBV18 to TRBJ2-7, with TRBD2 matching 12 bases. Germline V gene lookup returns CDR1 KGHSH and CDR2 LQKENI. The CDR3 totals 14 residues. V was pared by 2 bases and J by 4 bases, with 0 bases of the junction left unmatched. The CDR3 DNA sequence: TGTGCCAGCTCACCAGGACTAGCGGGGTACGAGCAGTACTTC. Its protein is CASSPGLAGYEQYF.

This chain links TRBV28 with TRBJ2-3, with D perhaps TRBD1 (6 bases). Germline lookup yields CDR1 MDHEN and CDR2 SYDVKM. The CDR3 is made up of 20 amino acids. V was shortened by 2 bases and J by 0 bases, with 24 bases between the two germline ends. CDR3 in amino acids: CASSLLPPGVVGLSTDTQYF. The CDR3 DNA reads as TGTGCCAGCAGTTTACTGCCCCCAGGGGTGGTTGGCCTCAGCACAGATACGCAGTATTTT.

The CDR3 loop is CASSQAGGKLFF. The CDR3 DNA reads TGTGCCAGCAGCCAAGCGGGGGGAAAACTGTTTTTT. The rearrangement uses TRBV14 and TRBJ1-4; D perhaps matches TRBD1 (5 bases). In germline, CDR1 is SGHDN, CDR2 FVKESK. The V gene lost 1 base and the J gene lost 10 bases, with 7 bases spanning the gap. The CDR3 contains 12 residues.

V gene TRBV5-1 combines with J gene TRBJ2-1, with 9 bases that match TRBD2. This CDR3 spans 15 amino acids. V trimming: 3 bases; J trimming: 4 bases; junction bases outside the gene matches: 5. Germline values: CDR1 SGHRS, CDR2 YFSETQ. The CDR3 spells CASSSAAGGYNEQFF. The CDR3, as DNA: TGCGCCAGCAGCTCCGCAGCGGGAGGTTACAATGAGCAGTTCTTC. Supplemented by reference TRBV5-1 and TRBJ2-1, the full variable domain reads KAGVTQTPRYLIKTRGQQVTLSCSPISGHRSVSWYQQTPGQGLQFLFEYFSETQRNKGNFPGRFSGRQFSNSRSEMNVSTLELGDSALYLCASSSAAGGYNEQFFGPGTRLTVL.

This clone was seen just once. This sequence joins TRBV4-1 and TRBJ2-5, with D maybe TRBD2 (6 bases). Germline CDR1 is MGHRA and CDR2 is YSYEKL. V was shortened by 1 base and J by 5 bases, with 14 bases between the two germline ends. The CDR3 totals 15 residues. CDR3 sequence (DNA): TGCGCCAGCAGCCAAGCGCTCGGGGGAGTTGAGACCCAGTACTTC. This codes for CASSQALGGVETQYF.

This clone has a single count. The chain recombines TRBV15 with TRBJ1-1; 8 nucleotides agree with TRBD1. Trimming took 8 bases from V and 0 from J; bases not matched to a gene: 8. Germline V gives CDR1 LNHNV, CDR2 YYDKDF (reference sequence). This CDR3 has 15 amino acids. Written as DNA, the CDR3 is TGTGCCACCGACAGGGGCCGGGAGGTGAACACTGAAGCTTTCTTT. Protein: CATDRGREVNTEAFF.

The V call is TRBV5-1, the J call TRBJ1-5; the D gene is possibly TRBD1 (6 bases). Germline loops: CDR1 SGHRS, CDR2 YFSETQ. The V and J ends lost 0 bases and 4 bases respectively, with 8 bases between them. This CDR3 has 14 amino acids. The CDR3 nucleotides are TGCGCCAGCAGCTTGGGACAGGATAATCAGCCCCAGCATTTT. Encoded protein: CASSLGQDNQPQHF.

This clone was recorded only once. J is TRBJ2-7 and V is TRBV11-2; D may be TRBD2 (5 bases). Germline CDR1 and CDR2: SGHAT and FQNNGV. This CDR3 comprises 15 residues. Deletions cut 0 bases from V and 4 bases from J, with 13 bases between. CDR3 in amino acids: CASSLDRTGLYEQYF. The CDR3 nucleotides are TGTGCCAGCAGCTTAGACAGGACTGGTTTGTACGAGCAGTACTTC.

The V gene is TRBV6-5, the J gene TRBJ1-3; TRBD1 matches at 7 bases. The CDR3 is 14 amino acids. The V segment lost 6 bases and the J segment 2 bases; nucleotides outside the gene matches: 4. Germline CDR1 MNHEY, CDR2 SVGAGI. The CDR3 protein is CASRRQGAGNTIYF. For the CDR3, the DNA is TGTGCCAGCAGACGCCAGGGGGCTGGAAACACCATATATTTT.

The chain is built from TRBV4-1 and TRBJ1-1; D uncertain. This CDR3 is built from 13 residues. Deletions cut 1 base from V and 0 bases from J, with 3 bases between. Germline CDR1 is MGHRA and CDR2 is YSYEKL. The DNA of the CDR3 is TGCGCCAGCAGCCAAGGAGTGAACACTGAAGCTTTCTTT. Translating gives CASSQGVNTEAFF.

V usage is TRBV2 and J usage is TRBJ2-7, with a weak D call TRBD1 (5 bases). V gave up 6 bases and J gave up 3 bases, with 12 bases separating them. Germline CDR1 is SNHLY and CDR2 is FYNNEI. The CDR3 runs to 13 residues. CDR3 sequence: CASRTTGIYEQYF. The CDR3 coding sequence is TGTGCCAGCAGAACCACAGGAATCTACGAGCAGTACTTC.

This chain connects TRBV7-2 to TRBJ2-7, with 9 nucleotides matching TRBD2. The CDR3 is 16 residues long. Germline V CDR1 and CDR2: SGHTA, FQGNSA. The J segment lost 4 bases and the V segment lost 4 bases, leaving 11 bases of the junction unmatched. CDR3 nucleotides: TGTGCCAGCAGCTACCAGCCTGTTGCGGGAGGGTACGAGCAGTACTTC. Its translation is CASSYQPVAGGYEQYF.

CDR3 in amino acids: CASSQEPGTNTGELFF. The CDR3 nucleotides are TGTGCCAGCAGCCAAGAACCGGGGACTAACACCGGGGAGCTGTTTTTT. This chain joins TRBV14 and TRBJ2-2; D is possibly TRBD2 (6 bases). The V end was cut by 0 bases, the J end by 2 bases, with 10 bases between. CDR1 and CDR2 (germline): SGHDN, FVKESK. The CDR3 sequence is 16 residues long.

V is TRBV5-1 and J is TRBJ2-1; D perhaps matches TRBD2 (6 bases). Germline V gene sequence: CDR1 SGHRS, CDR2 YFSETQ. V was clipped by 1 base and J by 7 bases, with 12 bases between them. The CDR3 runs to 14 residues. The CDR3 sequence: CASSLSLAGNEQFF. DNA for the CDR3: TGCGCCAGCAGCTTGTCCCTCGCGGGAAATGAGCAGTTCTTC.

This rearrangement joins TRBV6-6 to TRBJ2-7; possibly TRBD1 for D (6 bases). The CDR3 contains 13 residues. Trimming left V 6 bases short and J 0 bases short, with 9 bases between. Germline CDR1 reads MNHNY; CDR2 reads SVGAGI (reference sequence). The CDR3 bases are TGTGCCAGCAGGAACAGGGTCTCCTACGAGCAGTACTTC. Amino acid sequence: CASRNRVSYEQYF.

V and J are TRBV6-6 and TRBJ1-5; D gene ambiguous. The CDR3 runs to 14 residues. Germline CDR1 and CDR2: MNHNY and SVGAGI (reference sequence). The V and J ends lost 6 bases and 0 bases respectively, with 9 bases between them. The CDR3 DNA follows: TGTGCCAGCAGCCCCCCCTATAGCAATCAGCCCCAGCATTTT. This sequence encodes CASSPPYSNQPQHF.

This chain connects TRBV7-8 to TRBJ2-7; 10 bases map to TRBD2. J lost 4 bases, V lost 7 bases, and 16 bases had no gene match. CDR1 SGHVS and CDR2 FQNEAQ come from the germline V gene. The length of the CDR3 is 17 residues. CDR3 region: CASILRGRSGGAYEQYF. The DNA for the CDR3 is TGTGCCAGCATCCTGCGGGGTAGGAGCGGGGGGGCATACGAGCAGTACTTC.

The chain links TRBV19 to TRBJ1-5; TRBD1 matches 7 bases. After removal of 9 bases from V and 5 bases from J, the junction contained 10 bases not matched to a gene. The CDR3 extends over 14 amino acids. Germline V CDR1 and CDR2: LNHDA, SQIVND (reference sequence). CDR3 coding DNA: TGTGCCAGCCGACAGGGATCCGTCGATCAGCCCCAGCATTTT. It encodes CASRQGSVDQPQHF.

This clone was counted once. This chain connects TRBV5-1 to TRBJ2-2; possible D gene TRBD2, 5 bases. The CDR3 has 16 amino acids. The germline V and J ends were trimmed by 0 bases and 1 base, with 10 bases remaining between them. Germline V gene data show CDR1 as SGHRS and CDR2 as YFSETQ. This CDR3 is CASSLGAAGNTGELFF. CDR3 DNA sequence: TGCGCCAGCAGCTTGGGGGCGGCGGGGAACACCGGGGAGCTGTTTTTT. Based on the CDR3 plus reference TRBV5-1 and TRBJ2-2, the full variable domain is KAGVTQTPRYLIKTRGQQVTLSCSPISGHRSVSWYQQTPGQGLQFLFEYFSETQRNKGNFPGRFSGRQFSNSRSEMNVSTLELGDSALYLCASSLGAAGNTGELFFGEGSRLTVL.

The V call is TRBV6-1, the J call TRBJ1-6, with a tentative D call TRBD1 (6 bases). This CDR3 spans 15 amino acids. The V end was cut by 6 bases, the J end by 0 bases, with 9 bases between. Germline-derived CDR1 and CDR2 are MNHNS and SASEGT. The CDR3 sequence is CASRTGSSYNSPLHF. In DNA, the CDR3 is TGTGCCAGCAGAACAGGGAGCTCCTATAATTCACCCCTCCACTTT.

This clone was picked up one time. CDR3 sequence: CASSPAGKNEAFF. The DNA for the CDR3 is TGTGCCAGCTCACCAGCAGGGAAGAATGAAGCTTTCTTT. This chain links TRBV18 with TRBJ1-1; D possibly corresponds to TRBD1 (5 bases). Trimming stripped 2 bases from V and 7 bases from J, with 11 bases between. The CDR3 totals 13 residues. Germline CDR1 is KGHSH and CDR2 is LQKENI.

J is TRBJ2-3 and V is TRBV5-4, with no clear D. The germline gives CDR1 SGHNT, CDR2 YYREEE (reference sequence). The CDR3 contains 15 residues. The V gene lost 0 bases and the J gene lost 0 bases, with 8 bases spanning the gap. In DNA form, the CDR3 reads TGTGCCAGCAGCTTGGTGTACAGTAGCACAGATACGCAGTATTTT. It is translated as CASSLVYSSTDTQYF.

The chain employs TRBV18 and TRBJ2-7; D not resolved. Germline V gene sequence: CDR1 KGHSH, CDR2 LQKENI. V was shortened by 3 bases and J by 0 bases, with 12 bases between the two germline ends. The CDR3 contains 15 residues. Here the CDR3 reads CASSPGRLSSYEQYF. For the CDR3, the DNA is TGTGCCAGCTCACCGGGCAGGCTGTCCTCCTACGAGCAGTACTTC. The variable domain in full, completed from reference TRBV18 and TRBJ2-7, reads NAGVMQNPRHLVRRRGQEARLRCSPMKGHSHVYWYRQLPEEGLKFMVYLQKENIIDESGMPKERFSAEFPKEGPSILRIQQVVRGDSAAYFCASSPGRLSSYEQYFGPGTRLTVT.

CDR3 nucleotide sequence: TGCGCCAGCAGCTTACGACAGGGCCGGAGCTACGAGCAGTACTTC. Amino acids: CASSLRQGRSYEQYF. This chain uses TRBV4-3 with TRBJ2-7; 7 bases line up with TRBD1. Germline CDR1 reads LGHNA; CDR2 reads YSLEER. With V trimmed by 5 bases and J by 3 bases, 10 bases remained unmatched. This CDR3 spans 15 amino acids.

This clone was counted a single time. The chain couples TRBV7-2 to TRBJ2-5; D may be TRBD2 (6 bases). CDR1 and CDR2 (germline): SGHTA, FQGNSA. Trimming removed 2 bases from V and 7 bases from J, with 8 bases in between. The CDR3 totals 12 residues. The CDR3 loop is CASSLMGGTQYF. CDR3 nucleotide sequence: TGTGCCAGCAGCTTAATGGGGGGGACCCAGTACTTC.

The CDR3 protein is CASSSSGGADTQYF. CDR3 nucleotide sequence: TGTGCCAGCAGCTCTAGCGGGGGGGCAGATACGCAGTATTTT. V is TRBV6-5 and J is TRBJ2-3; 12 nucleotides match TRBD2. Germline lookup yields CDR1 MNHEY and CDR2 SVGAGI. J was trimmed by 4 bases and V by 6 bases; bases with no gene match: 2. The CDR3 is made up of 14 amino acids.

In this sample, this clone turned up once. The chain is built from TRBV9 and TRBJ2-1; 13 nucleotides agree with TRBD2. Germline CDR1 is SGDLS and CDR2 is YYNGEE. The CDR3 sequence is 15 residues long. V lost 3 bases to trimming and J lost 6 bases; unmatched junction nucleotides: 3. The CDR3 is CASSGGLAGSNEQFF. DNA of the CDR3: TGTGCCAGCAGCGGGGGACTAGCGGGAAGCAATGAGCAGTTCTTC.

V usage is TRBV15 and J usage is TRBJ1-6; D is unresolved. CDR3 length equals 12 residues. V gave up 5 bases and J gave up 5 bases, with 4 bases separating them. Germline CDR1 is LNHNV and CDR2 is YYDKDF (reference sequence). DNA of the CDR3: TGTGCCACCAGCCGCGATAATTCACCCCTCCACTTT. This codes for CATSRDNSPLHF.

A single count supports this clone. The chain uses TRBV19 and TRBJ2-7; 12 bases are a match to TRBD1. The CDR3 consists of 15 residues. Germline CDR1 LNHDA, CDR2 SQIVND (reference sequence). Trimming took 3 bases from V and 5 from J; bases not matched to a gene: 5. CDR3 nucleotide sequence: TGTGCCAGTAGTATCACCGGGACAGGGGGCAACGAGCAGTACTTC. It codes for CASSITGTGGNEQYF. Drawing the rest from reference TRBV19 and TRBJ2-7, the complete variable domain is DGGITQSPKYLFRKEGQNVTLSCEQNLNHDAMYWYRQDPGQGLRLIYYSQIVNDFQKGDIAEGYSVSREKKESFPLTVTSAQKNPTAFYLCASSITGTGGNEQYFGPGTRLTVT.